These 26 T cell receptor beta chains were all obtained from the same sample, sequenced in a study of lymphopenia after photon versus proton radiotherapy. Profiling relied on immunoSEQ multiplex PCR, and the TCRdb table lists in-frame clones only, not all of them. The data show around 24,000 clones, around 85% seen once. Sequenced material: peripheral blood, taken from a patient treated with photon-based radiotherapy. The receptors stem from a man aged 25-45 years with gastric cancer.

This chain links TRBV7-9 with TRBJ2-7, with 10 bases that match TRBD2. Germline lookup yields CDR1 SEHNR and CDR2 FQNEAQ (reference sequence). Germline trimming cut 7 bases from V and 3 bases from J; bases unmatched to any gene: 0. The CDR3 extends over 12 amino acids. The CDR3, as DNA: TGTGCCAGCACTAGCGGGAGCTACGAGCAGTACTTC. Its translation: CASTSGSYEQYF.

The rearrangement joins TRBV19 to TRBJ1-1; D is unresolved. CDR3 length: 11 residues. Per the germline V gene, CDR1 is LNHDA and CDR2 is SQIVND (reference sequence). V lost 6 bases, J lost 7 bases, and 9 bases lay in between. The CDR3 here is CASSYTIEAFF. DNA of the CDR3: TGTGCCAGTAGCTATACTATTGAAGCTTTCTTT.

The chain uses TRBV6-6 and TRBJ2-5; D tentatively reads TRBD1 or TRBD2 (7 bases each). CDR1 is MNHNY, CDR2 SVGAGI, per germline (reference sequence). V was cut by 6 bases and J by 5 bases, with 13 bases left in between. The CDR3 runs 13 residues. CDR3 sequence reads: CASSRQGGETQYF. The CDR3 DNA sequence: TGTGCCAGCAGCCGACAGGGAGGGGAGACCCAGTACTTC.

The V and J genes are TRBV11-2 and TRBJ1-2; maybe TRBD1 (5 bases). Germline V lookup: CDR1 SGHAT, CDR2 FQNNGV. The CDR3 is 14 amino acids. Trimming cost V 5 bases and J 7 bases, with 17 bases left between them. The CDR3 bases are TGTGCCAGCAGCGGGGGTCCGTCCCGCTCTGGCTACACCTTC. The encoded protein is CASSGGPSRSGYTF.

The chain uses TRBV19 and TRBJ2-7; D is perhaps TRBD1 or TRBD2 (5 bases each). CDR1 LNHDA and CDR2 SQIVND come from the germline V gene (reference sequence). V was clipped by 2 bases and J by 0 bases, with 14 bases between them. The CDR3 spans 16 residues. CDR3 region: CASSIRGTFSSYEQYF. In DNA, the CDR3 is TGTGCCAGTAGTATAAGAGGGACGTTTAGCTCCTACGAGCAGTACTTC.

This rearrangement joins TRBV28 to TRBJ2-7; 8 bases are shared with TRBD1. V lost 3 bases, J lost 3 bases, and 4 bases stayed unmatched. This CDR3 is 14 amino acids long. CDR1 is MDHEN and CDR2 is SYDVKM in the germline V gene. The CDR3 region is CASSLAQGDYEQYF. CDR3 DNA sequence: TGTGCCAGCAGTTTGGCACAGGGGGACTACGAGCAGTACTTC.

This clone was seen a single time. The chain is built from TRBV19 and TRBJ2-1; possibly TRBD1 or TRBD2 for D (5 bases each). The germline CDR1 and CDR2 sequences are LNHDA and SQIVND (reference sequence). The CDR3 has 16 residues. V lost 0 bases, J lost 0 bases, and 9 bases lay in between. The CDR3 bases are TGTGCCAGTAGTATAGATGAGGGGAGCTCCTACAATGAGCAGTTCTTC. Residues: CASSIDEGSSYNEQFF.

The V and J genes are TRBV4-2 and TRBJ1-4; D may be TRBD1 (5 bases). This CDR3 has 14 residues. V dropped 1 base and J dropped 7 bases, with 10 bases sitting between them. Germline V gene data show CDR1 as LGHNA and CDR2 as YNFKEQ. The CDR3 nucleotides are TGTGCCAGCAGCCAAGGCCAGGGTCGTGAAAAACTGTTTTTT. It translates to CASSQGQGREKLFF.

V and J are TRBV4-1 and TRBJ2-2; D call uncertain. Germline CDR1 reads MGHRA; CDR2 reads YSYEKL. V lost 5 bases to trimming and J lost 0 bases, with 7 bases between them. The CDR3 has 14 residues. The CDR3 region is CASSFVPNTGELFF. DNA for the CDR3: TGCGCCAGCAGCTTCGTACCGAACACCGGGGAGCTGTTTTTT.

J is TRBJ2-7 and V is TRBV7-9, with 10 positions matching TRBD2. Per the germline V gene, CDR1 is SEHNR and CDR2 is FQNEAQ (reference sequence). After removal of 5 bases from V and 3 bases from J, the junction contained 7 bases not matched to a gene. This CDR3 is 15 amino acids long. CDR3 in DNA: TGTGCCAGCAGCCGTAGCGGGGGGCCTATCTACGAGCAGTACTTC. It encodes CASSRSGGPIYEQYF.

This clone was observed a few times. J is TRBJ2-1 and V is TRBV5-4; no firm D call. V lost 4 bases and J lost 3, with 20 bases in between. This CDR3 has 17 amino acids. Germline V lookup: CDR1 SGHNT, CDR2 YYREEE (reference sequence). DNA of the CDR3: TGTGCCAGCAGCCGGAGCTCACTGTCTTGGGACTACAATGAGCAGTTCTTC. It is translated as CASSRSSLSWDYNEQFF.

The V and J genes are TRBV4-1 and TRBJ2-7; 9 nucleotides line up with TRBD2. The germline V gene has CDR1 MGHRA and CDR2 YSYEKL. Losses at the gene ends were 4 bases for V and 6 bases for J; bases not matched to a gene: 10. The CDR3 is made up of 15 amino acids. CDR3 nucleotides: TGCGCCAGCAGCCCGGATGGCCTAGCGGGGCTCGAGCAGTACTTC. This translates into CASSPDGLAGLEQYF.

V gene TRBV25-1 combines with J gene TRBJ2-7; TRBD1 agrees at 9 bases. Germline trimming cut 3 bases from V and 3 bases from J; bases unmatched to any gene: 9. CDR1 and CDR2 (germline): MGHDK, SYGVNS. The CDR3 runs to 16 residues. In DNA, the CDR3 is TGTGCCAGCAGTGAGAGAGACAGGGGGATTTGCTACGAGCAGTACTTC. Amino acid sequence: CASSERDRGICYEQYF.

V is TRBV5-1 and J is TRBJ1-6, with D tentatively TRBD1 (6 bases). V lost 0 bases and J 10 bases, leaving 14 bases between the germline ends. CDR1 is SGHRS and CDR2 is YFSETQ in the germline V gene. This CDR3 region has 15 residues. The CDR3 DNA is TGCGCCAGCAGCTTGGCAGGGGCCTTAGAGTCACCCCTCCACTTT. It is translated as CASSLAGALESPLHF.

This clone was recorded only once. The CDR3 region is CASSLGSTLNEQFF. The DNA of the CDR3 is TGTGCCAGCAGCTTAGGGTCTACCCTCAATGAGCAGTTCTTC. The genes are TRBV7-3 and TRBJ2-1; D uncertain. Germline V gene sequence: CDR1 SGHTA, CDR2 FQGTGA. The CDR3 runs to 14 residues. Deletions cut 2 bases from V and 6 bases from J, with 11 bases between.

The CDR3 is CASRPASPPEAFF. The DNA for the CDR3 is TGCGCCAGCAGGCCCGCTAGCCCACCTGAAGCTTTCTTT. J is TRBJ1-1 and V is TRBV10-2; no firm D call. Germline V gene lookup returns CDR1 WSHSY and CDR2 SAAADI. Deletions cut 6 bases from V and 6 bases from J, with 14 bases between. The CDR3 has 13 amino acids.

For the CDR3, the DNA is TGTGCCAGCAGCTTAGATCAAGGGCTAGCGGGGGGGCCCAACGAGCAGTACTTC. Amino acids: CASSLDQGLAGGPNEQYF. This chain joins TRBV11-3 and TRBJ2-7; 12 bases are a match to TRBD2. The CDR3 is 18 residues long. J lost 5 bases, V lost 0 bases, and 11 bases had no gene match. Germline-derived CDR1 and CDR2 are SGHNT and YENEEA.

CDR3 sequence: CAISPGGYEQYF. For the CDR3, the DNA is TGTGCCATCAGTCCAGGGGGGTACGAGCAGTACTTC. The rearrangement uses TRBV10-3 and TRBJ2-7, with a tentative D call TRBD1 (7 bases). V was trimmed by 5 bases and J by 4 bases, leaving 9 bases between them. Germline assignment: CDR1 ENHRY and CDR2 SYGVKD. The CDR3 is 12 amino acids.

V and J are TRBV13 and TRBJ1-2; the match to TRBD1 covers 9 bases. This CDR3 region has 15 residues. CDR1 and CDR2 (germline): PRHDT, FYEKMQ (reference sequence). V lost 5 bases to trimming and J lost 5 bases; unmatched junction nucleotides: 9. CDR3 region: CASSPGTGFDYGYTF. CDR3 in DNA: TGTGCCAGCAGCCCCGGGACAGGGTTTGATTATGGCTACACCTTC.

The chain has TRBV7-2 and TRBJ1-3; no definite D call. CDR1 and CDR2 (germline): SGHTA, FQGNSA. CDR3 length: 17 residues. Trimming left V 3 bases short and J 0 bases short, with 15 bases between. CDR3 sequence (DNA): TGTGCCAGCAGCTTCTCTTTACAGACGCTCTCTGGAAACACCATATATTTT. It specifies CASSFSLQTLSGNTIYF.

This chain joins TRBV4-3 and TRBJ1-4, with D perhaps TRBD1 (6 bases). Deletions cut 3 bases from V and 0 bases from J, with 11 bases between. Germline V gene sequence: CDR1 LGHNA, CDR2 YSLEER. This CDR3 has 16 amino acids. CDR3 residues: CASSHPGQTTNEKLFF. Written as DNA, the CDR3 is TGCGCCAGCAGCCATCCCGGACAGACAACTAATGAAAAACTGTTTTTT.

The gene calls are TRBV2 and TRBJ2-5; D unclear. V shed 6 bases and J shed 2 bases, with 13 bases lying between them. From germline, CDR1 is SNHLY and CDR2 FYNNEI. This CDR3 region has 14 residues. The CDR3 here is CASRATDQQETQYF. The CDR3 bases are TGTGCCAGCAGAGCGACGGACCAACAAGAGACCCAGTACTTC. Variable domain in full (rest from reference TRBV2 and TRBJ2-5): EPEVTQTPSHQVTQMGQEVILRCVPISNHLYFYWYRQILGQKVEFLVSFYNNEISEKSEIFDDQFSVERPDGSNFTLKIRSTKLEDSAMYFCASRATDQQETQYFGPGTRLLVL.

This clone was counted only a few times. The chain carries TRBV29-1 and TRBJ2-7; TRBD1 matches at 9 bases. CDR1 is SQVTM, CDR2 ANQGSEA, per germline. The CDR3 is made up of 14 amino acids. V lost 4 bases to trimming and J lost 3 bases; unmatched junction nucleotides: 7. CDR3 residues: CSVGGGTGLYEQYF. DNA for the CDR3: TGCAGCGTTGGAGGGGGGACAGGGCTCTACGAGCAGTACTTC.

This rearrangement joins TRBV7-3 to TRBJ1-1; no clear D. V was trimmed by 2 bases and J by 1 base, leaving 8 bases between them. The CDR3 has 14 amino acids. CDR1 is SGHTA and CDR2 is FQGTGA in the germline V gene. The CDR3 reads CASSLGAGNTEAFF. The CDR3 bases are TGTGCCAGCAGCTTAGGAGCGGGGAACACTGAAGCTTTCTTT.

CDR3 in amino acids: CASSPGTAPEAFF. In DNA, the CDR3 is TGCGCCAGCAGCCCCGGGACAGCCCCCGAAGCTTTCTTT. This chain joins TRBV5-1 and TRBJ1-1, with TRBD1 matching over 7 bases. The germline V gene has CDR1 SGHRS and CDR2 YFSETQ. The CDR3 spans 13 residues. J was trimmed by 8 bases and V by 4 bases; bases with no gene match: 8. The full variable domain, its missing parts supplied by reference TRBV5-1 and TRBJ1-1, is KAGVTQTPRYLIKTRGQQVTLSCSPISGHRSVSWYQQTPGQGLQFLFEYFSETQRNKGNFPGRFSGRQFSNSRSEMNVSTLELGDSALYLCASSPGTAPEAFFGQGTRLTVV.

The J gene is TRBJ2-7, the V gene TRBV4-2, with D perhaps matching TRBD2 (5 bases). In germline, CDR1 is LGHNA, CDR2 YNFKEQ. The CDR3 has 17 residues. The V and J ends lost 1 base and 6 bases respectively, with 22 bases between them. DNA for the CDR3: TGTGCCAGCAGCCAAGCGCTGGGAACGGCACGGACTGTCGAGCAGTACTTC. It yields the protein CASSQALGTARTVEQYF.